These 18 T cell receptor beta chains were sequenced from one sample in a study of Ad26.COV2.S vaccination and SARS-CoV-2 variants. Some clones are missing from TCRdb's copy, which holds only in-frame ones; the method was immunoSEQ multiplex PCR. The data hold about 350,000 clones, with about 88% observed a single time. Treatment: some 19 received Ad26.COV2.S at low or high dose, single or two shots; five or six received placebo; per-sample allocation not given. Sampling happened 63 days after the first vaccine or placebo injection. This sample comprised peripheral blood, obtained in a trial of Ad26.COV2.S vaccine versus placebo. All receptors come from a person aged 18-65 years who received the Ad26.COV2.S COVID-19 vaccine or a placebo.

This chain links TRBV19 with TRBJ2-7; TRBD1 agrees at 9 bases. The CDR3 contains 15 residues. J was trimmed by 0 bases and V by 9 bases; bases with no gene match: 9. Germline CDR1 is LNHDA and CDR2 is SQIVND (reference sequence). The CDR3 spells CASAPGQGPSYEQYF. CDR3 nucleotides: TGTGCCAGCGCCCCCGGACAGGGGCCCTCCTACGAGCAGTACTTC.

This chain's CDR3 is CASSQTGKAYNEQFF. For the CDR3, the DNA is TGTGCCAGCAGCCAAACAGGGAAAGCCTACAATGAGCAGTTCTTC. The chain combines TRBV14 with TRBJ2-1; D may be TRBD1 (6 bases). This CDR3 spans 15 amino acids. V was pared by 2 bases and J by 2 bases, with 10 bases between. Per germline, CDR1 SGHDN and CDR2 FVKESK. The variable domain in full, completed from reference TRBV14 and TRBJ2-1, reads EAGVTQFPSHSVIEKGQTVTLRCDPISGHDNLYWYRRVMGKEIKFLLHFVKESKQDESGMPNNRFLAERTGGTYSTLKVQPAELEDSGVYFCASSQTGKAYNEQFFGPGTRLTVL.

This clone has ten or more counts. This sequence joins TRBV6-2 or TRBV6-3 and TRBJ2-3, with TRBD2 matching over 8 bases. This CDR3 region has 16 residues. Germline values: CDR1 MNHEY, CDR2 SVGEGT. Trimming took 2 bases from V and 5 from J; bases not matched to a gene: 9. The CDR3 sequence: CASSYRGSGALDTQYF. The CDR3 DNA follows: TGTGCCAGCAGTTACCGCGGTAGCGGGGCCCTAGATACGCAGTATTTT.

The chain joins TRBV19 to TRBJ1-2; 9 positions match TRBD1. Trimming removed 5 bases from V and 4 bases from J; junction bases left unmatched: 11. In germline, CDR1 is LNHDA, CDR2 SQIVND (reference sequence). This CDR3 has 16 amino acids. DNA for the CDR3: TGTGCCAGTAGTGCTGGGACAGGGAATCGGGGCTATGGCTACACCTTC. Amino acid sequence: CASSAGTGNRGYGYTF.

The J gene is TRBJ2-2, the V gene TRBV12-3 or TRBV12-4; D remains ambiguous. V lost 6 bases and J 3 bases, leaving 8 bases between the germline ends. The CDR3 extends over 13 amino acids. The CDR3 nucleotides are TGTGCCAGCAGCCCCTGGGACACCGGGGAGCTGTTTTTT. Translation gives CASSPWDTGELFF.

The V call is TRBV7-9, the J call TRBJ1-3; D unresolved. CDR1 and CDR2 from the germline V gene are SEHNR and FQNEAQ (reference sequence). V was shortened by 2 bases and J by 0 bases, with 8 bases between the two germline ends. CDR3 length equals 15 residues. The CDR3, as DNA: TGTGCCAGCAGCTTATATGGGGACTCTGGAAACACCATATATTTT. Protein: CASSLYGDSGNTIYF. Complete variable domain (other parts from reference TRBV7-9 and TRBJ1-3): DTGVSQNPRHKITKRGQNVTFRCDPISEHNRLYWYRQTLGQGPEFLTYFQNEAQLEKSRLLSDRFSAERPKGSFSTLEIQRTEQGDSAMYLCASSLYGDSGNTIYFGEGSWLTVV.

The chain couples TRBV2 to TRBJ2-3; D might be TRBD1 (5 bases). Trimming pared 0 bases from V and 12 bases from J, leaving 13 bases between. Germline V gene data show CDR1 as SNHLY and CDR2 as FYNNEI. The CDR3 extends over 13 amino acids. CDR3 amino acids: CASSEARQGAQYF. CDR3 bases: TGTGCCAGCAGTGAAGCGCGTCAGGGTGCACAGTATTTT.

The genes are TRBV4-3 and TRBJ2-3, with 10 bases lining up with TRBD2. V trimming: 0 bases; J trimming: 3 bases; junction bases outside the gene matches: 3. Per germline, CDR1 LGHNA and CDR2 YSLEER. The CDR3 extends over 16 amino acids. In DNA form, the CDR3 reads TGCGCCAGCAGCCAAGATAGCGGGGGGCGGACAGATACGCAGTATTTT. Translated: CASSQDSGGRTDTQYF.

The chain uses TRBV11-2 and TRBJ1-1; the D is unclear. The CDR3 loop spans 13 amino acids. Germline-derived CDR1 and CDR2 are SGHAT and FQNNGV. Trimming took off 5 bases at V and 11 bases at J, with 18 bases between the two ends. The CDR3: CASSPLGELEAFF. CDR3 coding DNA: TGTGCCAGCAGCCCACTAGGAGAACTCGAGGCTTTCTTT. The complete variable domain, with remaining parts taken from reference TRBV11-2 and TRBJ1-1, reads EAGVAQSPRYKIIEKRQSVAFWCNPISGHATLYWYQQILGQGPKLLIQFQNNGVVDDSQLPKDRFSAERLKGVDSTLKIQPAKLEDSAVYLCASSPLGELEAFFGQGTRLTVV.

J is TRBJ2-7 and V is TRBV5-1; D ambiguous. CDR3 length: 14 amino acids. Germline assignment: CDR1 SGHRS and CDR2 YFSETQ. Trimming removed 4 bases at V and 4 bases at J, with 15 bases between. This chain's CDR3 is CASSMDPELYEQYF. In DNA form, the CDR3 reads TGCGCCAGCAGCATGGACCCCGAATTATACGAGCAGTACTTC.

The CDR3: CASSTGDVLAKNIQYF. The CDR3 bases are TGTGCCAGCAGTACAGGGGATGTCCTAGCCAAAAACATTCAGTACTTC. V gene TRBV28 combines with J gene TRBJ2-4, with 7 bases lining up with TRBD1. V shed 5 bases and J 0 bases; nucleotides not matched to a gene: 7. Germline values: CDR1 MDHEN, CDR2 SYDVKM. This CDR3 region has 16 residues.

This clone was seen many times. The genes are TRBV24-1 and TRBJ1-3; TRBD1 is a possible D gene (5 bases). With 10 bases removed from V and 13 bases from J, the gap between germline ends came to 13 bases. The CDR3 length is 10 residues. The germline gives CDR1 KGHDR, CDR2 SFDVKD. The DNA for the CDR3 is TGTGCCACAGAGGGACCGAGGATATATTTT. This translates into CATEGPRIYF.

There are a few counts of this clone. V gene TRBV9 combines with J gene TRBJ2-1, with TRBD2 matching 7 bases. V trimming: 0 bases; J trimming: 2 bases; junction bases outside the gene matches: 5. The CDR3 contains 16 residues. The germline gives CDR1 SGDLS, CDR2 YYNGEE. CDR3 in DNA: TGTGCCAGCAGCGTAGCTAGCGGCCAAGCCTACAATGAGCAGTTCTTC. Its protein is CASSVASGQAYNEQFF.

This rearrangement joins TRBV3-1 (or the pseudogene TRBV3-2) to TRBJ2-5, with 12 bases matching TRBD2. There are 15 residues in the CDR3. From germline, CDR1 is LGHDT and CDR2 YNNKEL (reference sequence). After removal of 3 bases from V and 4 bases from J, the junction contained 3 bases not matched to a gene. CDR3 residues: CASSHLAGGGETQYF. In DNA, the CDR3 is TGTGCCAGCAGCCATCTAGCGGGAGGGGGAGAGACCCAGTACTTC.

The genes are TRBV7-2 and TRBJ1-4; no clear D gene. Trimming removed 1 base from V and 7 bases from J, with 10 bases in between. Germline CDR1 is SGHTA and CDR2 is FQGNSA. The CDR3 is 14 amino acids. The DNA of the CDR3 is TGTGCCAGCAGCTTAGATCCCGGGAGTGAAAAACTGTTTTTT. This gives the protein CASSLDPGSEKLFF.

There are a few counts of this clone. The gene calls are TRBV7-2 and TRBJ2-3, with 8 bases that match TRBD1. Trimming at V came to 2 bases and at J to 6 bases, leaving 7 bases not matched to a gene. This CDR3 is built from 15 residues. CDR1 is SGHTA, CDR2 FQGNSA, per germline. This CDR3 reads CASSLSQGAIDTQYF. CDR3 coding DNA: TGTGCCAGCAGCTTAAGTCAGGGGGCGATTGATACGCAGTATTTT. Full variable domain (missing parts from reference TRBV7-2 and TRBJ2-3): GAGVSQSPSNKVTEKGKDVELRCDPISGHTALYWYRQSLGQGLEFLIYFQGNSAPDKSGLPSDRFSAERTGGSVSTLTIQRTQQEDSAVYLCASSLSQGAIDTQYFGPGTRLTVL.

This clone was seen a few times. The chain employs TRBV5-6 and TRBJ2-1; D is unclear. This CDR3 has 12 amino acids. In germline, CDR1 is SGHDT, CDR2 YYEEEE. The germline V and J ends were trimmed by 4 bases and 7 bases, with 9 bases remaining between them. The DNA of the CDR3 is TGTGCCAGCAGCAGAGGTCGGAATGAGCAGTTCTTC. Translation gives CASSRGRNEQFF.

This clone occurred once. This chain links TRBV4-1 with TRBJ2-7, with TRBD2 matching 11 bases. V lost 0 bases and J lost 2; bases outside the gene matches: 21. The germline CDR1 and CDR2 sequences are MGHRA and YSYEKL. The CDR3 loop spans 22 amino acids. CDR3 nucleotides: TGCGCCAGCAGCCAAGACCTACTTACAGGGATTATTAGCGGGAGGGGGCCCTACGAGCAGTACTTC. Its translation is CASSQDLLTGIISGRGPYEQYF.